The clone carrying this T cell receptor beta chain was counted only a few times. As yet, its antigen is unknown. The V end lost 6 bases, the J end lost 6 bases, and 16 bases lay between the germline ends. Germline CDR1 and CDR2: LGHDT and YNNKEL (reference sequence). The CDR3 totals 14 residues. This record comes from a study of T-cell memory formation after mild COVID-19. Study as a whole: Across donors, TCR clusters were largely donor specific. Study-wide results and caveats: Cross-reactive memory seemingly joined, as some responding clones were found in pre-infection memory.

TCRdb reprocessed the 5' RACE reads via MiXCR and lists one record per CDR3 protein. The sample lists more than 350,000 distinct CDR3 sequences, approximately 15% occurring once. The sequence came from a man between 18 and 35 years old who had mild COVID-19 (a few samples of this study predate the infection). Cell type and time point are not known. This sequence joins TRBV3-1 and TRBJ2-3; D remains unclear. Sequenced: PBMCs or a T cell subset sorted from them (not recorded which). The CDR3 sequence is CASRHKGMGDTQYF. CDR3 DNA: TGTGCCAGCAGACACAAAGGGATGGGGGATACGCAGTATTTT.